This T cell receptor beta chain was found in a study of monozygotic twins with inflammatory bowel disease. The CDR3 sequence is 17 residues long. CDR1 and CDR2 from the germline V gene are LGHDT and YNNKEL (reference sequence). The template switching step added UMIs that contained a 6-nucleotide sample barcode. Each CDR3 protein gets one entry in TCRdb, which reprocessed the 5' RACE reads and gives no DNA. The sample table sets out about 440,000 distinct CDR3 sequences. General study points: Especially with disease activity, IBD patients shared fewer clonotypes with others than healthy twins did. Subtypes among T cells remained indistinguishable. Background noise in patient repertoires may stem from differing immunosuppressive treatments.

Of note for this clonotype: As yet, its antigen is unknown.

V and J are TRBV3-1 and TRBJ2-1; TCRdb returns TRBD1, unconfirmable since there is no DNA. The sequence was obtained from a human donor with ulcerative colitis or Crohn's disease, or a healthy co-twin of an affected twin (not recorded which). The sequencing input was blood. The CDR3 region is CASSQESRGPPYNEQFF.